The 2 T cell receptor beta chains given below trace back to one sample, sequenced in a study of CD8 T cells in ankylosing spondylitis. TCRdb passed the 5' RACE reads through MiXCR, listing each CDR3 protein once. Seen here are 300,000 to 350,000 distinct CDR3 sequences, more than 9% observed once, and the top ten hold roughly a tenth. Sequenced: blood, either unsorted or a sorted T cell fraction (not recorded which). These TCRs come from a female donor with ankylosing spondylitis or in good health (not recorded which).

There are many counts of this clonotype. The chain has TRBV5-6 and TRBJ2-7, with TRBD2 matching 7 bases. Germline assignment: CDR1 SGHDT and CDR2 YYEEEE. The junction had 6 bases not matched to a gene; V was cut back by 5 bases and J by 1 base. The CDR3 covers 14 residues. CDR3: CASRHWGGSYEQYF. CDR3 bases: TGTGCCAGCAGACATTGGGGGGGTTCCTACGAGCAGTACTTC.

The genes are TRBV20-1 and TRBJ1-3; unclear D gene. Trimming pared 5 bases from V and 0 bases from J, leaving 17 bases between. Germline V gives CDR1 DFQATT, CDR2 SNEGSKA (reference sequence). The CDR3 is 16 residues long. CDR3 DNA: TGCAGTGCTCCGCAGCAAGAGGGCCGCTCTGGAAACACCATATATTTT. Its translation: CSAPQQEGRSGNTIYF.